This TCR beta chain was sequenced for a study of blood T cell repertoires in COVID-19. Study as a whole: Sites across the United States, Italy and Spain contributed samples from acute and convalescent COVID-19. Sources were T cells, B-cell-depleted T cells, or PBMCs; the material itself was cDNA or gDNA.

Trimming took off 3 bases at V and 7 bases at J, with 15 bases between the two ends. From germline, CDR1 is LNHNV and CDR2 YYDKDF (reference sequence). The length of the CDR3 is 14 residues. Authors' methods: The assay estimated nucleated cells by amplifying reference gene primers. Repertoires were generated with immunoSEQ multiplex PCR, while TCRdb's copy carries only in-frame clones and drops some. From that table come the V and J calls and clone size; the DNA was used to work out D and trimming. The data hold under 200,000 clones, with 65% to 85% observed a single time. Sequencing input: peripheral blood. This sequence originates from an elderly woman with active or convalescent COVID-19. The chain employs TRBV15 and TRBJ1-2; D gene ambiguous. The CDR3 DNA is TGTGCCACCAGCAGTGGTGACCGGGGTGGTGGCTACACCTTC. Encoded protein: CATSSGDRGGGYTF.